One T cell receptor (beta chain) is described in this entry. This sample was included in a study of blood T cell repertoires in COVID-19. The wider study: Acute-phase and convalescent COVID-19 samples originated in the United States, Italy and Spain. PBMCs, B-cell-depleted T cells, or T cells provided the cDNA or gDNA that made up the material.

Original processing methods: Counts of nucleated cells, estimated from reference gene primer amplification, were obtained. Sequencing used immunoSEQ multiplex PCR; TCRdb keeps in-frame clones, though not all of them. The DNA was the basis for D and trimming; V, J and clone size are from that table. Here the sample spans approximately 100,000 clones, 85% being singletons. CDR1 and CDR2 (germline): SGHAT, FQNNGV. Germline trimming cut 6 bases from V and 9 bases from J; bases unmatched to any gene: 12. The CDR3 spans 15 residues. The sequence was collected from a man older than 75 with acute or convalescent COVID-19. The sample was peripheral blood. This chain uses TRBV11-2 with TRBJ2-1, with TRBD2 matching 9 bases. DNA for the CDR3: TGTGCCAGCAGTCTTAGCGGGGGCCTTACAATTGAGCAGTTCTTC. It is translated as CASSLSGGLTIEQFF. Complete variable domain (other parts from reference TRBV11-2 and TRBJ2-1): EAGVAQSPRYKIIEKRQSVAFWCNPISGHATLYWYQQILGQGPKLLIQFQNNGVVDDSQLPKDRFSAERLKGVDSTLKIQPAKLEDSAVYLCASSLSGGLTIEQFFGPGTRLTVL.